One sample yielded the 21 T cell receptor beta chains listed below, sequenced in a study of beta chain features in type 1 diabetes. Since all of the isolated RNA was reverse transcribed, expressed TCRB transcripts were what got sequenced. Profiling relied on immunoSEQ multiplex PCR, and the TCRdb table lists in-frame clones only, not all of them. The table lists hundreds of thousands of clones, around 16% of them singletons. Sequencing was done on a sample of naive CD4+ T cells from blood. These receptors all stem from a young man in good health.

This clone was detected only a few times. The chain is built from TRBV7-2 and TRBJ1-1; D is ambiguous. V lost 5 bases and J 6 bases, leaving 13 bases between the germline ends. This CDR3 is built from 13 residues. CDR1 and CDR2 (germline): SGHTA, FQGNSA. The CDR3 loop is CASSTRRGPEAFF. The DNA of the CDR3 is TGTGCCAGCAGCACCCGTCGTGGACCTGAAGCTTTCTTT.

This chain uses TRBV6-6 with TRBJ1-2; possible D gene TRBD1, 6 bases. CDR3 length equals 15 residues. Trimming took 4 bases from V and 4 from J, leaving 16 bases between them. Germline lookup yields CDR1 MNHNY and CDR2 SVGAGI (reference sequence). CDR3 in DNA: TGTGCCAGCAGTTCTGACTCGACAGGCATCTATGGCTACACCTTC. Translating it yields CASSSDSTGIYGYTF.

On this clone itself: The sample holds other DNA sequences that translate to the same CDR3. The V gene is TRBV5-1, the J gene TRBJ2-1; D gene uncertain. The germline V gene encodes CDR1 SGHRS and CDR2 YFSETQ. The CDR3 has 14 amino acids. Trimming removed 0 bases from V and 4 bases from J, with 8 bases in between. The CDR3 region has the DNA TGCGCCAGCAGCTTGGCGGGCACTTACAATGAGCAGTTCTTC. Protein: CASSLAGTYNEQFF.

This clone was detected a few times. This chain links TRBV28 with TRBJ2-5; 8 nucleotides agree with TRBD1. This CDR3 is built from 13 residues. CDR1 MDHEN and CDR2 SYDVKM come from the germline V gene. Unmatched junction bases numbered 6, after V lost 8 bases and J lost 4 bases. The CDR3 DNA is TGTGCCAGCGTCCCAGGGGGCGGAGAGACCCAGTACTTC. Its translation is CASVPGGGETQYF.

The J gene is TRBJ1-5, the V gene TRBV30; D is perhaps TRBD1 (5 bases). The V gene's germline CDR1 is GTSNPN and CDR2 SVGIG (reference sequence). Trimming left V 2 bases short and J 5 bases short, with 16 bases between. The CDR3 has 15 amino acids. The CDR3 DNA is TGTGCCTGGAGTAATAAAGGGGTCTTGTATCAGCCCCAGCATTTT. Translated: CAWSNKGVLYQPQHF.

This clone was observed a few times. The rearrangement uses TRBV29-1 and TRBJ1-4, with 7 bases matching TRBD1. The CDR3 runs to 13 residues. Germline CDR1 and CDR2: SQVTM and ANQGSEA. V gave up 7 bases and J gave up 7 bases; unmatched junction bases: 9. The CDR3 sequence is CSAVATGSEKLFF. CDR3 DNA sequence: TGCAGCGCTGTTGCGACAGGGTCTGAAAAACTGTTTTTT.

This clone has a handful of counts. The rearrangement joins TRBV10-3 to TRBJ1-4; 7 bases map to TRBD1. CDR1 and CDR2 (germline): ENHRY, SYGVKD. Losses at the gene ends were 2 bases for V and 7 bases for J; bases not matched to a gene: 7. The CDR3 extends over 15 amino acids. The DNA of the CDR3 is TGTGCCATCAGTGAGCTAGGACAGGCCCCTGAAAAACTGTTTTTT. Protein product: CAISELGQAPEKLFF.

V usage is TRBV6-1 and J usage is TRBJ2-7; 7 nucleotides agree with TRBD2. With 2 bases clipped from V and 6 bases from J, the junction kept 10 bases outside the gene matches. The CDR3 runs 15 residues. CDR1 and CDR2 from the germline V gene are MNHNS and SASEGT. The CDR3 region is CASSERGLLGGEQYF. As DNA, the CDR3 is TGTGCCAGCAGTGAAAGGGGACTACTGGGCGGCGAGCAGTACTTC.

V gene TRBV5-1 combines with J gene TRBJ1-1; D uncertain. The CDR3 length is 14 residues. Trimming took off 3 bases at V and 7 bases at J, with 16 bases between the two ends. Germline V gene lookup returns CDR1 SGHRS and CDR2 YFSETQ. This CDR3 reads CASSSRILGFEAFF. The CDR3 coding sequence is TGCGCCAGCAGCTCCAGAATTCTCGGGTTTGAAGCTTTCTTT.

This clone was seen a handful of times. The CDR3 nucleotides are TGCGCCAGCAGGCGGACTAGCGGGTCTGGGGAGCTGTTTTTT. The encoded protein is CASRRTSGSGELFF. The chain employs TRBV4-3 and TRBJ2-2, with TRBD2 identical over 11 bases. The CDR3 covers 14 residues. Trimming cost V 6 bases and J 8 bases; bases outside gene matches: 5. Germline V gives CDR1 LGHNA, CDR2 YSLEER.

The chain couples TRBV18 to TRBJ2-4, with D perhaps TRBD1 or TRBD2 (6 bases each). Germline assignment: CDR1 KGHSH and CDR2 LQKENI. V shed 3 bases and J shed 1 base, with 10 bases lying between them. CDR3 length: 15 residues. The CDR3 DNA reads TGTGCCAGCTCACCGAGGGGGGAGGCCAAAAACATTCAGTACTTC. Translated: CASSPRGEAKNIQYF.

This clone was detected only a few times. This chain connects TRBV6-6 to TRBJ1-4; no definite D call. The CDR3 loop spans 14 amino acids. V was clipped by 0 bases and J by 13 bases, with 15 bases between them. Germline CDR1 reads MNHNY; CDR2 reads SVGAGI (reference sequence). The CDR3 protein is CASSYSNRGDGLFF. The CDR3 DNA reads as TGTGCCAGCAGTTACTCGAATCGTGGAGACGGACTGTTTTTT.

This clone has a handful of counts. The V and J genes are TRBV28 and TRBJ2-3; tentative D call: TRBD1 (6 bases). Trimming removed 2 bases from V and 2 bases from J, with 14 bases in between. Per the germline V gene, CDR1 is MDHEN and CDR2 is SYDVKM. The CDR3 sequence is 16 residues long. CDR3 protein: CASSLTGTLLTDTQYF. The CDR3 DNA reads as TGTGCCAGCAGTTTAACTGGGACACTCCTCACAGATACGCAGTATTTT.

This clone was counted between two and nine times. The chain uses TRBV30 and TRBJ2-3; D is possibly TRBD2 (7 bases). Deletions cut 2 bases from V and 6 bases from J, with 15 bases between. In germline, CDR1 is GTSNPN, CDR2 SVGIG (reference sequence). This CDR3 comprises 14 residues. In nucleotides, the CDR3 is TGTGCCTGGAGTAGGGGGGGGCCAGGGGATACGCAGTATTTT. It is translated as CAWSRGGPGDTQYF.

CDR3 amino acids: CAISRDGGNTEAFF. The CDR3, as DNA: TGTGCCATCAGCCGGGACGGGGGGAACACTGAAGCTTTCTTT. This chain uses TRBV10-3 with TRBJ1-1; a weak D match, TRBD1 (5 bases). The CDR3 extends over 14 amino acids. The germline CDR1 and CDR2 sequences are ENHRY and SYGVKD. Trimming took off 6 bases at V and 1 base at J, with 12 bases between the two ends.

This chain joins TRBV7-2 and TRBJ2-3, with a weak D call TRBD1 (6 bases). V lost 5 bases, J lost 7 bases, and 19 bases lay in between. Germline V gene lookup returns CDR1 SGHTA and CDR2 FQGNSA. The length of the CDR3 is 15 residues. CDR3 sequence reads: CASSQGTPAQHTQYF. The DNA for the CDR3 is TGTGCCAGCAGCCAAGGGACACCCGCACAACATACGCAGTATTTT.

In this sample, this clone turned up a few times. The chain combines TRBV18 with TRBJ2-4; possible D gene TRBD1, 6 bases. The germline V and J ends were trimmed by 5 bases and 6 bases, with 11 bases remaining between them. In germline, CDR1 is KGHSH, CDR2 LQKENI. The CDR3 loop spans 13 amino acids. Here the CDR3 reads CASSNQGGNIQYF. CDR3 DNA: TGTGCCAGCTCAAATCAAGGGGGAAACATTCAGTACTTC.

The CDR3 spells CASSRSLIGGAGSYEQYF. CDR3 DNA sequence: TGTGCCAGCAGTCGTAGTCTCATAGGGGGCGCAGGCTCCTACGAGCAGTACTTC. This chain joins TRBV7-2 and TRBJ2-7, with 7 nucleotides matching TRBD1. J gave up 0 bases and V 6 bases, and 17 bases lay outside the gene matches. CDR1 SGHTA and CDR2 FQGNSA come from the germline V gene. The CDR3 has 18 amino acids.

This clone was recorded a few times. The chain recombines TRBV9 with TRBJ2-7; D call uncertain. CDR1 and CDR2 (germline): SGDLS, YYNGEE. There are 15 residues in the CDR3. Trimming shortened V by 0 bases and J by 1 base, and 11 bases separated the two germline ends. The CDR3 region is CASSVGLVGSYEQYF. The CDR3 nucleotides are TGTGCCAGCAGCGTAGGTTTAGTTGGGTCCTACGAGCAGTACTTC.

The table lists this clone with a few counts. The chain recombines TRBV18 with TRBJ2-2, with D possibly being TRBD1 (5 bases). The CDR3 length is 13 residues. Germline lookup yields CDR1 KGHSH and CDR2 LQKENI. V lost 6 bases, J lost 5 bases, and 10 bases lay in between. As DNA, the CDR3 is TGTGCCAGCTCGACAGACGGGACCGGGGAGCTGTTTTTT. The encoded protein is CASSTDGTGELFF. The variable domain in full, with the rest retrieved from reference TRBV18 and TRBJ2-2, is NAGVMQNPRHLVRRRGQEARLRCSPMKGHSHVYWYRQLPEEGLKFMVYLQKENIIDESGMPKERFSAEFPKEGPSILRIQQVVRGDSAAYFCASSTDGTGELFFGEGSRLTVL.

This clone occurred a few times. The same CDR3 is also encoded by other DNA sequences in this sample. This chain links TRBV7-3 with TRBJ2-3; no clear D. The V end was cut by 1 base, the J end by 6 bases, with 5 bases between. The CDR3 spans 12 residues. The germline V gene has CDR1 SGHTA and CDR2 FQGTGA. The CDR3 DNA reads TGTGCCAGCAGCTTAATGGGCGATACGCAGTATTTT. Translating it yields CASSLMGDTQYF.